This T cell receptor (beta chain) was obtained from a study of cytomegalovirus exposure and HLA in healthy donors. About the research overall: The 100 to 150 validation repertoires and the 666 first-cohort repertoires shared a platform, a later analysis reported.

Findings and limits, study-wide: Confirmation was obtained in vitro that a few CMV-associated chains are specific for CMV antigens. The classifier reportedly diagnosed cytomegalovirus status with high specificity and sensitivity. The study found most TCR sequences rare, yet found some public TCRs in many donors.

Turning to this clone: Its cognate antigen is unknown.

Only in-frame clones appear in the TCRdb table, and some are missing; sequencing was by immunoSEQ multiplex PCR. The sample carries 150,000 or so clones, 80% to 90% recorded once. Material: PBMCs. This TCR came from a young woman in good health and CMV-seropositive.

CDR3 loop: CASSFGREETQYF. The DNA for the CDR3 is TGTGCCAGCAGCTTCGGCAGGGAAGAGACCCAGTACTTC. The chain carries TRBV7-3 and TRBJ2-5; tentative D call: TRBD1 (5 bases). Trimming pared 3 bases from V and 3 bases from J, leaving 8 bases between. Germline V gene lookup returns CDR1 SGHTA and CDR2 FQGTGA. This CDR3 comprises 13 residues.